The clone carrying this TCR beta chain appeared many times. The antigen is unknown. Using its own MiXCR run on the reads, TCRdb lists one record per CDR3 protein. The sample yields about 140,000 distinct CDR3 sequences, roughly 6% seen once. This entry is derived from a study of T cell repertoires in cytomegalovirus infection. At the level of the study: Carrying CMV and the relevant HLA type showed in public TCR beta signatures.

Study outcomes and limitations: The ex vivo response was dominated by HLA-C-restricted CMV-specific TCR beta clonotypes.

Looked up from germline, CDR1 is SGHTA and CDR2 is FQGNSA. The V gene lost 5 bases and the J gene lost 2 bases, with 11 bases spanning the gap. This CDR3 spans 14 amino acids. The sequencing input was PBMCs. The receptor was derived from a human donor in good health (CMV status not recorded). Some clones in this sample may be carry-over from other donors' samples. This chain joins TRBV7-2 and TRBJ2-3, with unresolved D. The chain's CDR3 is CASSQRAVTDTQYF. In DNA, the CDR3 is TGTGCCAGCAGCCAAAGGGCAGTCACAGATACGCAGTATTTT.